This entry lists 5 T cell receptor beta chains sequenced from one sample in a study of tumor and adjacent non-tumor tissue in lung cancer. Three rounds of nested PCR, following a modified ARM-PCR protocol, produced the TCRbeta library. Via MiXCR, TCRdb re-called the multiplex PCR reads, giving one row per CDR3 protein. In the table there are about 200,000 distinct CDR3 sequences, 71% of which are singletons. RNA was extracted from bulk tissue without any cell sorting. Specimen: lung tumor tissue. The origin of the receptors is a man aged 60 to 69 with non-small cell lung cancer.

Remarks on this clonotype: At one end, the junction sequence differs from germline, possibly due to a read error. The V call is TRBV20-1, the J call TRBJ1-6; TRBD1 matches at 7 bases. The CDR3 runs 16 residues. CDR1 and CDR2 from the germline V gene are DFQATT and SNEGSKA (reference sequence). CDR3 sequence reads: CSVRDHRQGGNSPLHF. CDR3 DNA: TGCAGTGTTAGAGACCACCGACAGGGCGGTAATTCACCCCTCCACTTT.

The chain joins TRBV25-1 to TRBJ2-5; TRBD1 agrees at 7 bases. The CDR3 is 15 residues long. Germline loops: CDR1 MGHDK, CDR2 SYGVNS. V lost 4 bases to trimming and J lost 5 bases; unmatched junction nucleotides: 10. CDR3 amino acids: CASSAHQTGYETQYF. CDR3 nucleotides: TGTGCCAGCAGTGCCCACCAGACAGGGTACGAGACCCAGTACTTC. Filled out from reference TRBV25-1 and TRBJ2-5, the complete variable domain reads EADIYQTPRYLVIGTGKKITLECSQTMGHDKMYWYQQDPGMELHLIHYSYGVNSTEKGDLSSESTVSRIRTEHFPLTLESARPSHTSQYLCASSAHQTGYETQYFGPGTRLLVL.

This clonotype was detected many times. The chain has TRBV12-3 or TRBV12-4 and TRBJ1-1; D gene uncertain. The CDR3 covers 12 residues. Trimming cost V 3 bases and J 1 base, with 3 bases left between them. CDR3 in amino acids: CASSFSNTEAFF. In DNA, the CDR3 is TGTGCCAGCAGTTTCTCGAACACTGAAGCTTTCTTT.

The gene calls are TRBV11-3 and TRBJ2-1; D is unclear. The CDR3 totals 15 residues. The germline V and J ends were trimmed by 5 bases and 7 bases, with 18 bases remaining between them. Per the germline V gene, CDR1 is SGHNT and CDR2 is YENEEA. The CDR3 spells CASSIFGWAGNEQFF. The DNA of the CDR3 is TGTGCCAGCAGCATATTCGGGTGGGCTGGAAATGAGCAGTTCTTC.

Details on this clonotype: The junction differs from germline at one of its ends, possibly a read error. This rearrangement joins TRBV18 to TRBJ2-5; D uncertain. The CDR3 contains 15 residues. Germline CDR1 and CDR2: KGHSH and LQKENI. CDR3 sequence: CASSPAQGRWETQCF. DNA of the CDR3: TGTGCCAGCTCACCCGCCCAAGGTCGATGGGAAACCCAGTGCTTC.